This T cell receptor (beta chain) was identified in a study of cytomegalovirus exposure and HLA in healthy donors. In the PCR, 60 Vbeta and 13 Jbeta primers were used. Generated by immunoSEQ multiplex PCR, the TCRdb table keeps only in-frame clones and is missing some. The table has about 120,000 clones, about 80% seen once. Germline loops: CDR1 SGHRS, CDR2 YFSETQ. V was shortened by 1 base and J by 0 bases, with 8 bases between the two germline ends. The CDR3 covers 15 residues. As for this clone: Its target is not known.

General study findings and limits: Some TCR beta chains (around 160 of them) were listed as cytomegalovirus-associated.

The TCR comes from a woman aged 40 to 50 in good health and CMV-seropositive. The chain uses TRBV5-1 and TRBJ1-3; no reliable D call. Sequenced material: PBMCs. CDR3 DNA: TGCGCCAGCAGCTTGTTAGAGAACTCTGGAAACACCATATATTTT. This codes for CASSLLENSGNTIYF.